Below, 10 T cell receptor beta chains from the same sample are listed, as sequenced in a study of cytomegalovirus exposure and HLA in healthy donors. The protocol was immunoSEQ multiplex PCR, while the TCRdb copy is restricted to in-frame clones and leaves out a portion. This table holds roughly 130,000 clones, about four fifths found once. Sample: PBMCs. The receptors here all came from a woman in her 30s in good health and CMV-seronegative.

CDR3 sequence reads: CASSLQTGLDEQYF. The CDR3 DNA is TGCGCCAGCAGCTTGCAGACAGGGCTCGACGAGCAGTACTTC. The chain is built from TRBV5-1 and TRBJ2-7; 7 nucleotides agree with TRBD1. The V and J ends lost 1 base and 5 bases, in that order; junction bases with no gene match: 6. The CDR3 consists of 14 residues. Germline loops: CDR1 SGHRS, CDR2 YFSETQ.

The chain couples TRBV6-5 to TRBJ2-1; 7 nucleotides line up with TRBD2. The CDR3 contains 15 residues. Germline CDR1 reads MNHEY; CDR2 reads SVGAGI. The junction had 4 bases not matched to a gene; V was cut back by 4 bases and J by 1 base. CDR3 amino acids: CASSLGLPSYNEQFF. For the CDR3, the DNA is TGTGCCAGCAGTTTGGGACTACCTTCCTACAATGAGCAGTTCTTC.

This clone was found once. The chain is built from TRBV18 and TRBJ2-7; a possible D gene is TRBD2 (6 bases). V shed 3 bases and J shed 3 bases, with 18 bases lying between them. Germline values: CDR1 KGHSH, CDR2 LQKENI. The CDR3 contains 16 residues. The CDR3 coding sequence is TGTGCCAGCTCACCGGCGGGGTCGGCGATAGGCTACGAGCAGTACTTC. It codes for CASSPAGSAIGYEQYF.

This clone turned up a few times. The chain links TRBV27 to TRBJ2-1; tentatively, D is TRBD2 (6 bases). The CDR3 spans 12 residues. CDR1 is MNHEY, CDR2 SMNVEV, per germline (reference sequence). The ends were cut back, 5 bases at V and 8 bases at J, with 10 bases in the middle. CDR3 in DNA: TGTGCCAGCAGTGCCACTAGCTATGAGCAGTTCTTC. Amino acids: CASSATSYEQFF.

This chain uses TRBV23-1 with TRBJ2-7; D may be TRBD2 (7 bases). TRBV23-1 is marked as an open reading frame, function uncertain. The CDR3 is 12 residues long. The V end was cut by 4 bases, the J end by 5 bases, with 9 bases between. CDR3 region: CASSRGGDEQYF. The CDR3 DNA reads TGCGCCAGCAGTCGGGGGGGCGACGAGCAGTACTTC.

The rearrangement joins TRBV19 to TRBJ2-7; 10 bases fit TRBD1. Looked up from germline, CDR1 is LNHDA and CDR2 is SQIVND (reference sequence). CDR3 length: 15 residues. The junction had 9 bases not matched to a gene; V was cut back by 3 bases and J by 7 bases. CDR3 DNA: TGTGCCAGTAGTATCGCCGGGACAGGGGAGCGGGAGCAGTACTTC. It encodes CASSIAGTGEREQYF. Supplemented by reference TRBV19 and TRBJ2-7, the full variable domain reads DGGITQSPKYLFRKEGQNVTLSCEQNLNHDAMYWYRQDPGQGLRLIYYSQIVNDFQKGDIAEGYSVSREKKESFPLTVTSAQKNPTAFYLCASSIAGTGEREQYFGPGTRLTVT.

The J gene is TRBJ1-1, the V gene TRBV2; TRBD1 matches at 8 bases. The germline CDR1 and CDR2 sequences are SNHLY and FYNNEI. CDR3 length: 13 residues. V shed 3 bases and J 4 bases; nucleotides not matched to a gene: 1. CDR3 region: CASSDTGGTEAFF. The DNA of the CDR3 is TGTGCCAGCAGTGATACAGGGGGCACTGAAGCTTTCTTT.

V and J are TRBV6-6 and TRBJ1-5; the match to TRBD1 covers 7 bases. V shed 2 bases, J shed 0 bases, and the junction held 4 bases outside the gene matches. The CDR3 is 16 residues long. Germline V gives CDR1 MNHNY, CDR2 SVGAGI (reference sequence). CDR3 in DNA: TGTGCCAGCAGTTACGGAGGACAGGCTAGCAATCAGCCCCAGCATTTT. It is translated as CASSYGGQASNQPQHF.

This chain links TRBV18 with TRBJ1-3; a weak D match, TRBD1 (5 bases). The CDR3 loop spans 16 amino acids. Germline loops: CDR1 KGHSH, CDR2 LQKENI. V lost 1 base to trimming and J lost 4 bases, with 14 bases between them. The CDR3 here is CASSPRGTLGGNTIYF. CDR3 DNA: TGTGCCAGCTCACCACGCGGGACCCTCGGAGGAAACACCATATATTTT.

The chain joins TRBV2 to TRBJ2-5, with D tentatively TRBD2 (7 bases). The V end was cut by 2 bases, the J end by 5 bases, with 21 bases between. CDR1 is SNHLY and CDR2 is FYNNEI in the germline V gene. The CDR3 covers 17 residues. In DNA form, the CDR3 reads TGTGCCAGCAGTGAAATAGGTCGGGGGGCGGTCGGGGAGACCCAGTACTTC. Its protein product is CASSEIGRGAVGETQYF.